This T cell receptor (beta chain) came from a study of Graves' ophthalmopathy and Graves' hyperthyroidism. About the study: Peripheral blood was obtained at first diagnosis, ahead of any treatment.

Study-level findings and limits: With a specificity of about 73% and a sensitivity of 60% to 71%, the model predicted ophthalmopathy progression. Most expanded thyroid clonotypes above 0.001 frequency also appeared in blood.

This CDR3 has 17 amino acids. The germline gives CDR1 MNHEY, CDR2 SMNVEV (reference sequence). The germline V and J ends were trimmed by 1 base and 5 bases, with 17 bases remaining between them. RNA transcripts provided the template for amplifying TCR beta CDR3 regions. First-round RT-PCR employed HTBI primers, with a second-round multiplex PCR after it. A single record per CDR3 protein comes from TCRdb applying MiXCR to the multiplex PCR reads. The sample consists of approximately 500,000 distinct CDR3 sequences, approximately 14% of them appearing once. This clonotype has a handful of counts. Its matching antigen is unknown.

This clonotype was sampled from a woman under 40 with Graves' ophthalmopathy. The V and J genes are TRBV27 and TRBJ2-2, with D possibly being TRBD1 or TRBD2 (5 bases each). Sequenced: blood. In DNA form, the CDR3 reads TGTGCCAGCAGTTTATTTTGGGACCGAACATCTACCGGGGAGCTGTTTTTT. Residues: CASSLFWDRTSTGELFF.